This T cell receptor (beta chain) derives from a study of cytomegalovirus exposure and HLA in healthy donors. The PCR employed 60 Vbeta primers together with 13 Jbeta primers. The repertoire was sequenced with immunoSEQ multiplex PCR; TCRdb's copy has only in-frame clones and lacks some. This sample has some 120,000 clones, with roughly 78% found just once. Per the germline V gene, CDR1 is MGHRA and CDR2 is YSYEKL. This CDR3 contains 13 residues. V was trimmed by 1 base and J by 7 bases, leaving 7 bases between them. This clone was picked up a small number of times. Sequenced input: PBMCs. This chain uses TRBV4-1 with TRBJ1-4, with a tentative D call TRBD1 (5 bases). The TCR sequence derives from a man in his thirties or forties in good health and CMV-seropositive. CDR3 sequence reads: CASSQARAEKLFF. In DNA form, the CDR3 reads TGCGCCAGCAGCCAAGCCAGGGCTGAAAAACTGTTTTTT.